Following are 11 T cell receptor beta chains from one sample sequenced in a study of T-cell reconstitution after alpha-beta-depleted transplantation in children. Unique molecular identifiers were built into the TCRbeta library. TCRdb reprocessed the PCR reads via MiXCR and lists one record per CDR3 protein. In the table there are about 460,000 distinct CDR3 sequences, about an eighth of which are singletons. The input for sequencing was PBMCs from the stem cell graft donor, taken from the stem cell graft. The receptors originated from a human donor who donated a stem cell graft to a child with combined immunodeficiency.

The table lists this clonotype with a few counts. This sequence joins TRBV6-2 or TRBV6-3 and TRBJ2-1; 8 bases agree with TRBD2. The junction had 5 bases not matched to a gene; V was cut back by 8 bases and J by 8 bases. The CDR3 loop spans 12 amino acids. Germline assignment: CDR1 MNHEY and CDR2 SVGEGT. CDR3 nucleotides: TGTGCCAGCGGGACTAGACCAGATGAGCAGTTCTTC. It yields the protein CASGTRPDEQFF.

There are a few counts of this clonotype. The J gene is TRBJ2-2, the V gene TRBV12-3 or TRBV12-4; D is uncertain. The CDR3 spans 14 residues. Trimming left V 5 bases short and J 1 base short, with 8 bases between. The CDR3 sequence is CASSTTRNTGELFF. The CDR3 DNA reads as TGTGCCAGCAGTACCACGAGGAACACCGGGGAGCTGTTTTTT.

The CDR3 coding sequence is TGTGCCATCAGTGACAGGGGGCAGCCCCAGCATTTT. Encoded protein: CAISDRGQPQHF. The rearrangement links TRBV10-3 to TRBJ1-5; 7 bases agree with TRBD1. The germline gives CDR1 ENHRY, CDR2 SYGVKD. CDR3 length: 12 residues. The V and J ends lost 3 bases and 7 bases, in that order; junction bases with no gene match: 0.

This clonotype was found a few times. As DNA, the CDR3 is TGTGCCAGCAGTGAGGGGGATTGGGACATTCAGTACTTC. Its translation: CASSEGDWDIQYF. V and J are TRBV2 and TRBJ2-4, with D perhaps matching TRBD1 or TRBD2 (5 bases each). The ends were cut back, 3 bases at V and 8 bases at J, with 11 bases in the middle. This CDR3 has 13 residues. Per the germline V gene, CDR1 is SNHLY and CDR2 is FYNNEI.

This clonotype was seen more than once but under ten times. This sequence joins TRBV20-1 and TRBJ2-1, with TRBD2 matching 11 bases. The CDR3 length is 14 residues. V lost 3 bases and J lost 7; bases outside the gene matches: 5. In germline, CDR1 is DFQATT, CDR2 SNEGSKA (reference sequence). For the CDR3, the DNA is TGCAGTGCTAGTGCACTAGCGGGAGTTAATGAGCAGTTCTTC. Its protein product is CSASALAGVNEQFF.

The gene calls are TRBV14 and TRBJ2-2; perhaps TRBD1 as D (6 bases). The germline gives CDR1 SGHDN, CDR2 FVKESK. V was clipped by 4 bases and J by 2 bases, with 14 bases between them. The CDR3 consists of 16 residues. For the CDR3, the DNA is TGTGCCAGCAGCCGGATTGGCAGGGGAAACACCGGGGAGCTGTTTTTT. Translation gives CASSRIGRGNTGELFF.

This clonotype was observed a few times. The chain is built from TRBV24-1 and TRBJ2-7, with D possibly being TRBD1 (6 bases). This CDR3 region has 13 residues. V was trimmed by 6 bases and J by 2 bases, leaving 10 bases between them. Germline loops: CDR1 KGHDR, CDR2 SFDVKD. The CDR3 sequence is CATSRPGAYEQYF. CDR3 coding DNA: TGTGCCACCAGTCGGCCAGGGGCCTACGAGCAGTACTTC.

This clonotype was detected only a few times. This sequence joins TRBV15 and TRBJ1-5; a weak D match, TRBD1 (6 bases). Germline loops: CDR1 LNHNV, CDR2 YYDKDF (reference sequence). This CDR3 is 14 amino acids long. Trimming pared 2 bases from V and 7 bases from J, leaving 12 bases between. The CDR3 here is CATSRLLGGQPQHF. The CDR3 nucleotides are TGTGCCACCAGCAGACTGCTAGGGGGACAGCCCCAGCATTTT.

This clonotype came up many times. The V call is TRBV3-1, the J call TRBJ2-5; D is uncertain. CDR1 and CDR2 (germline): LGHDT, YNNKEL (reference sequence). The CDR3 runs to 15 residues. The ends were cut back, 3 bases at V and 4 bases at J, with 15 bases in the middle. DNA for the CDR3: TGTGCCAGCAGCCACGGCCGTGTAACGGGAGAGACCCAGTACTTC. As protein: CASSHGRVTGETQYF.

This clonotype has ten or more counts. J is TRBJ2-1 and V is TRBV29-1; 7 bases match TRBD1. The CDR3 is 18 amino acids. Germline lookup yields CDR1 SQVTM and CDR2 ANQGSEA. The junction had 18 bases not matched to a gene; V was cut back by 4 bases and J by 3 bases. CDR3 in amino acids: CSVVLQIRDSYYYNEQFF. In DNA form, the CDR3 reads TGCAGCGTTGTATTGCAGATTCGGGACAGCTATTACTACAATGAGCAGTTCTTC.

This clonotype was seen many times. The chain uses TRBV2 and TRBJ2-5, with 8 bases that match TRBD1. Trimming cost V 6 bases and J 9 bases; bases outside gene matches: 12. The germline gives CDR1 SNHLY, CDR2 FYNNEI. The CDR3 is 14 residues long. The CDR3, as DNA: TGTGCCAGCAGCGCGACAGGGGACTTCTTTCCCCAGTACTTC. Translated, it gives CASSATGDFFPQYF.